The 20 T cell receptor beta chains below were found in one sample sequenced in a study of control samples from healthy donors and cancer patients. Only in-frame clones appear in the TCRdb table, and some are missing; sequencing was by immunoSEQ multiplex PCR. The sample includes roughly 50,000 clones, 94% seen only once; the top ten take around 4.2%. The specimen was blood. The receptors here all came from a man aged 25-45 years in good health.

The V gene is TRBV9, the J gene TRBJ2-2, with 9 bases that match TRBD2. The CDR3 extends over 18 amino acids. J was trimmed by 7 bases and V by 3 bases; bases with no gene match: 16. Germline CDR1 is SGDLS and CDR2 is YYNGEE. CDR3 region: CASSASGLAGGLGGELFF. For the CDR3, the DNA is TGTGCCAGCAGCGCCTCAGGACTGGCGGGGGGGCTAGGCGGGGAGCTGTTTTTT.

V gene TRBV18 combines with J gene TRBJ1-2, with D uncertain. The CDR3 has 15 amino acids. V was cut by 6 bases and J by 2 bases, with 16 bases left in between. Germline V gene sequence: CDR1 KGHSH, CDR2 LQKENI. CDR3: CASSPPLTGNYGYTF. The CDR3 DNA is TGTGCCAGCTCGCCGCCACTCACCGGAAACTATGGCTACACCTTC.

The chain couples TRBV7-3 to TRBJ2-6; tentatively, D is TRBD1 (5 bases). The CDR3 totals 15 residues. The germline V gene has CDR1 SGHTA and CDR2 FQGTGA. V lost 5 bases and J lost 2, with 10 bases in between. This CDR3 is CASSPQGPGANVLTF. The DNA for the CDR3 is TGTGCCAGCAGCCCCCAGGGTCCTGGGGCCAACGTCCTGACTTTC.

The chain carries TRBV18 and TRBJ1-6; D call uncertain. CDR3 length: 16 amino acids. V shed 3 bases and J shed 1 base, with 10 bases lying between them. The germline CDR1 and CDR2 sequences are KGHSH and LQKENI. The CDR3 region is CASSPPEVSYNSPLHF. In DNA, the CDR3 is TGTGCCAGCTCACCTCCGGAGGTGTCCTATAATTCACCCCTCCACTTT. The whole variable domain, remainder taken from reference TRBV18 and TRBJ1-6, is NAGVMQNPRHLVRRRGQEARLRCSPMKGHSHVYWYRQLPEEGLKFMVYLQKENIIDESGMPKERFSAEFPKEGPSILRIQQVVRGDSAAYFCASSPPEVSYNSPLHFGNGTRLTVT.

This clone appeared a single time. CDR3 sequence: CASSLRQGGETQYF. CDR3 bases: TGTGCCAGCAGCTTGAGACAGGGAGGGGAGACCCAGTACTTC. V usage is TRBV5-4 and J usage is TRBJ2-5, with D perhaps given as TRBD1 or TRBD2 (7 bases each). The germline gives CDR1 SGHNT, CDR2 YYREEE (reference sequence). Trimming shortened V by 1 base and J by 5 bases, and 12 bases separated the two germline ends. CDR3 length equals 14 residues.

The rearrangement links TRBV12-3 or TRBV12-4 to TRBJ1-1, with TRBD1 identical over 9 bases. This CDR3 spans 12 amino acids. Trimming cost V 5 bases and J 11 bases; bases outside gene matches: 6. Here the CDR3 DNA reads TGTGCCAGCAGTGGCCGGACAGGGGACGCTTTCTTT. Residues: CASSGRTGDAFF.

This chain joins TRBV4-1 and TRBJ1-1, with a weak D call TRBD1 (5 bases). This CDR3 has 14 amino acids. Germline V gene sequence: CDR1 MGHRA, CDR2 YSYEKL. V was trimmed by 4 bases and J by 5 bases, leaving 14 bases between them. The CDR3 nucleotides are TGCGCCAGCAGCCCCCTGCCAGGGCTAACTGAAGCTTTCTTT. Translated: CASSPLPGLTEAFF.

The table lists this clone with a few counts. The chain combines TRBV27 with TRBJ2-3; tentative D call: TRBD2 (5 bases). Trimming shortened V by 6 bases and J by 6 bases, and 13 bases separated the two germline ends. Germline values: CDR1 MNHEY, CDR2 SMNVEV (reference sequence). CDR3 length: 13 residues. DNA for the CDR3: TGTGCCAGCAGGGTACGGTGGGAGGATACGCAGTATTTT. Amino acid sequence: CASRVRWEDTQYF.

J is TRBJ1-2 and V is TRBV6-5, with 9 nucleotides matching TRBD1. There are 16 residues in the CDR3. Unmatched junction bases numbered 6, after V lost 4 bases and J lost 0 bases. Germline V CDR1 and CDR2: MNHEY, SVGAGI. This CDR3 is CASSSAGTGTNYGYTF. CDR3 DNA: TGTGCCAGCAGTTCCGCCGGGACAGGGACTAACTATGGCTACACCTTC.

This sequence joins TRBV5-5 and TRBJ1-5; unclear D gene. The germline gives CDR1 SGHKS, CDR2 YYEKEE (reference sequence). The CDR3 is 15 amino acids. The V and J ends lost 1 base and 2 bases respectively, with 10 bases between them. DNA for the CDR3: TGTGCCAGCAGCTTGTACCGTGACGGCAATCAGCCCCAGCATTTT. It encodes CASSLYRDGNQPQHF.

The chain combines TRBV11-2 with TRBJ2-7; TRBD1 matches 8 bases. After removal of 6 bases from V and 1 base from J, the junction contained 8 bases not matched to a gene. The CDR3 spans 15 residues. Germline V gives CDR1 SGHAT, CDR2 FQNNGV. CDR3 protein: CASSSWTGSSYEQYF. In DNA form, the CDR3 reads TGTGCCAGCAGTTCATGGACAGGGAGTTCCTACGAGCAGTACTTC.

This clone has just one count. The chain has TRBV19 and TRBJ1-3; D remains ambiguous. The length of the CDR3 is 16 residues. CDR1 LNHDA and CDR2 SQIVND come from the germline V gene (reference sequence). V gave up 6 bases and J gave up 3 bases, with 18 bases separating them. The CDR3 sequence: CASSPQGPAYGNTIYF. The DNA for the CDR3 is TGTGCCAGTAGCCCCCAAGGGCCCGCCTATGGAAACACCATATATTTT.

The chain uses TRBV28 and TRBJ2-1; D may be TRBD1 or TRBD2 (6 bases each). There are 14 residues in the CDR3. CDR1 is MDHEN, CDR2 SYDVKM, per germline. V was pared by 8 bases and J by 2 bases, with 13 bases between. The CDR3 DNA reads TGTGCCAGCGAGGGGGAGGTGCCCTACAATGAGCAGTTCTTC. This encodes CASEGEVPYNEQFF.

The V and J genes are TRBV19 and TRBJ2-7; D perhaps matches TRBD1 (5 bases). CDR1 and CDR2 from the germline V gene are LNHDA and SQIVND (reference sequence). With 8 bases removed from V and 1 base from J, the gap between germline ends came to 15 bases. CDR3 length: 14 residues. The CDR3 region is CASSRQTESYEQYF. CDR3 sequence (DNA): TGTGCCAGTTCGAGACAGACGGAATCCTACGAGCAGTACTTC.

The CDR3: CASSLSGVYNEQFF. The DNA for the CDR3 is TGTGCCAGCAGTTTATCTGGAGTCTACAATGAGCAGTTCTTC. The V call is TRBV27, the J call TRBJ2-1; D remains unclear. V lost 0 bases and J 3 bases, leaving 6 bases between the germline ends. The CDR3 consists of 14 residues. Germline CDR1 is MNHEY and CDR2 is SMNVEV (reference sequence).

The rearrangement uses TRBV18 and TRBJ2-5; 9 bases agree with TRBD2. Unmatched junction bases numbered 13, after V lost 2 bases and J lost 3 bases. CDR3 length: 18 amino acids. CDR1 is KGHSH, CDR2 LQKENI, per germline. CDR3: CASSPTGVASGAEETQYF. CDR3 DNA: TGTGCCAGCTCACCAACAGGGGTGGCTAGCGGGGCAGAAGAGACCCAGTACTTC. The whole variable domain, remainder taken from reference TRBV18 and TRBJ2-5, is NAGVMQNPRHLVRRRGQEARLRCSPMKGHSHVYWYRQLPEEGLKFMVYLQKENIIDESGMPKERFSAEFPKEGPSILRIQQVVRGDSAAYFCASSPTGVASGAEETQYFGPGTRLLVL.

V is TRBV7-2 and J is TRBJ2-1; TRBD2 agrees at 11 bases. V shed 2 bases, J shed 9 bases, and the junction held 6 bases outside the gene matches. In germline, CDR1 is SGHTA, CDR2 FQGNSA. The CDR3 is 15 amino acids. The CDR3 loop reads CASSLFSGGAREQFF. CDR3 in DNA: TGTGCCAGCAGCTTATTTAGCGGGGGGGCCCGTGAGCAGTTCTTC.

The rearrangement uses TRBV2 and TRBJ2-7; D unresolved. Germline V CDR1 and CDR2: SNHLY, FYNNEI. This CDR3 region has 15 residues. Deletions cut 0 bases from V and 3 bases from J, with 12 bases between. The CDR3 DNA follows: TGTGCCAGCAGTGAAGCGTTTCAGAATTTCTACGAGCAGTACTTC. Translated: CASSEAFQNFYEQYF.

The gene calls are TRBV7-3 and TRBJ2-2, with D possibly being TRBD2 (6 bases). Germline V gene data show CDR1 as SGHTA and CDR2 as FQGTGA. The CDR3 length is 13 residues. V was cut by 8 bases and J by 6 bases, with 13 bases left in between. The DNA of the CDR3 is TGTGCCAGCCGCGGGGTCGGTGCCGGGGAGCTGTTTTTT. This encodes CASRGVGAGELFF.

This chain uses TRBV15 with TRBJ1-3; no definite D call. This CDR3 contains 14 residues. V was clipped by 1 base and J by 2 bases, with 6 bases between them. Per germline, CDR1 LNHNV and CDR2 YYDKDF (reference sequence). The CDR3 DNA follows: TGTGCCACCAGCAGAGGGGTACCTGGAAACACCATATATTTT. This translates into CATSRGVPGNTIYF.